These 2 T cell receptor beta chains originate from one sample sequenced in a study of blood T cell repertoires in COVID-19. Only in-frame clones appear in the TCRdb table, and some are missing; sequencing was by immunoSEQ multiplex PCR. The sample shows 230,000 or so clones, 80% to 90% of them seen only once. The sequencing sample was made of peripheral blood. These TCRs come from a man under 40 with active or convalescent COVID-19.

This clone appeared once. The chain has TRBV7-9 and TRBJ1-1; D unresolved. Trimming cost V 6 bases and J 4 bases, with 12 bases left between them. The germline CDR1 and CDR2 sequences are SEHNR and FQNEAQ (reference sequence). The length of the CDR3 is 13 residues. The CDR3: CASRSGVSTEAFF. DNA for the CDR3: TGTGCCAGCAGATCCGGGGTGAGCACTGAAGCTTTCTTT.

The chain has TRBV27 and TRBJ2-3; a possible D gene is TRBD1 (5 bases). The germline V and J ends were trimmed by 5 bases and 7 bases, with 19 bases remaining between them. Per germline, CDR1 MNHEY and CDR2 SMNVEV (reference sequence). The CDR3 covers 15 residues. CDR3 region: CASSTPGRVGNTQYF. Written as DNA, the CDR3 is TGTGCCAGCAGTACACCGGGCAGGGTTGGAAATACGCAGTATTTT.